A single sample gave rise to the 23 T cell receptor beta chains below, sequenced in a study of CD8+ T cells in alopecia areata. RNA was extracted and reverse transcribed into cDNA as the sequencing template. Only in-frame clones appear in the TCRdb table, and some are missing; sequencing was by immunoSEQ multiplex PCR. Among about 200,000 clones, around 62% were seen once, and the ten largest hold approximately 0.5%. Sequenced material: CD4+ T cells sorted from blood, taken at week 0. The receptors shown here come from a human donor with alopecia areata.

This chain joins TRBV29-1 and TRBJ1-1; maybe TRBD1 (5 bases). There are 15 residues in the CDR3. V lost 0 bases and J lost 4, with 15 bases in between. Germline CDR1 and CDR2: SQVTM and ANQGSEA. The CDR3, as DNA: TGCAGCGTTGAAGATCTGGGCAGGGTTGGCACTGAAGCTTTCTTT. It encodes CSVEDLGRVGTEAFF.

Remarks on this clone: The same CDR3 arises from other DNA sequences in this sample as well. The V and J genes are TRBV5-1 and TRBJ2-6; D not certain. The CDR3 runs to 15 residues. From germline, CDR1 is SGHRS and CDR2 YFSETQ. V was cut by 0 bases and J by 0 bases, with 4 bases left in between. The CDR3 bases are TGCGCCAGCAGCTTGGGGTCCTCTGGGGCCAACGTCCTGACTTTC. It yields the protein CASSLGSSGANVLTF.

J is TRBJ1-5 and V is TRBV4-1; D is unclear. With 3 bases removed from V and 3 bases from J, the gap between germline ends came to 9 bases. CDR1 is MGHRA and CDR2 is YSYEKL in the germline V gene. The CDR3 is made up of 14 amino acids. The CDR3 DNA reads TGCGCCAGCAGCCAGGGCGGGAACAATCAGCCCCAGCATTTT. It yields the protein CASSQGGNNQPQHF.

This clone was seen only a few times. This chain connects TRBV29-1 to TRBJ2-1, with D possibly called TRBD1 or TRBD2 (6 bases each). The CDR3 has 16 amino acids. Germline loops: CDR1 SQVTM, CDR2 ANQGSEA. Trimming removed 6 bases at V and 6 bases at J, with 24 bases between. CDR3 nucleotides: TGCAGCGTGAGGGATACCGGGACTGGGGGCGGCAATGAGCAGTTCTTC. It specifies CSVRDTGTGGGNEQFF.

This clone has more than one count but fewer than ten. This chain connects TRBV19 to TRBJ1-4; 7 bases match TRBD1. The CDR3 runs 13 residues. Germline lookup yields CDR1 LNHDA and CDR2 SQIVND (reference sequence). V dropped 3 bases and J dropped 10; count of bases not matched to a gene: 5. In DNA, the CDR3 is TGTGCCAGTAGTATTGGACAGGTCGGAAAACTGTTTTTT. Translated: CASSIGQVGKLFF.

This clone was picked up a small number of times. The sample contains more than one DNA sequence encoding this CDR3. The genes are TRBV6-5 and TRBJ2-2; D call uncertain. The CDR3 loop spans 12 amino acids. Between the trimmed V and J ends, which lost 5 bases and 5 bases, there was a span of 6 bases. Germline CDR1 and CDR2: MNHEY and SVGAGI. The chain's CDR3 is CASSLRTGELFF. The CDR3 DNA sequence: TGTGCCAGCAGTCTAAGGACCGGGGAGCTGTTTTTT.

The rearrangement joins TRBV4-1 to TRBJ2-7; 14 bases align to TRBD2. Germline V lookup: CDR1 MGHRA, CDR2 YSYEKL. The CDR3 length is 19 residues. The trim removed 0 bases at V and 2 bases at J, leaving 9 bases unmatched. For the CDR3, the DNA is TGCGCCAGCAGCCAAGAAACCCAGGGACTAGCGGGAGTCCCCTACGAGCAGTACTTC. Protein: CASSQETQGLAGVPYEQYF.

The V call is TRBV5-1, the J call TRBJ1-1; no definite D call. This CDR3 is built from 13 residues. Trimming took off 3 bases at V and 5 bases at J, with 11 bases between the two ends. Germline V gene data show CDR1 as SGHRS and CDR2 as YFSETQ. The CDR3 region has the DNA TGCGCCAGCAGCTCCTTGCGAGGGACTGAAGCTTTCTTT. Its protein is CASSSLRGTEAFF.

CDR3 nucleotides: TGTGCCAGCAAGGGACCGAAGACCCCAGCCGAGCAGTACTTC. Residues: CASKGPKTPAEQYF. The rearrangement links TRBV2 to TRBJ2-7; TRBD1 or TRBD2 may be the D gene (5 bases each). Between the trimmed V and J ends, which lost 7 bases and 6 bases, there was a span of 19 bases. Germline V gene sequence: CDR1 SNHLY, CDR2 FYNNEI. The CDR3 sequence is 14 residues long.

The chain's CDR3 is CASSYGFSGANVLTF. CDR3 sequence (DNA): TGTGCCAGCAGTTATGGGTTCTCTGGGGCCAACGTCCTGACTTTC. V and J are TRBV6-5 and TRBJ2-6; no clear D gene. The CDR3 totals 15 residues. Trimming took off 3 bases at V and 0 bases at J, with 6 bases between the two ends. Germline assignment: CDR1 MNHEY and CDR2 SVGAGI.

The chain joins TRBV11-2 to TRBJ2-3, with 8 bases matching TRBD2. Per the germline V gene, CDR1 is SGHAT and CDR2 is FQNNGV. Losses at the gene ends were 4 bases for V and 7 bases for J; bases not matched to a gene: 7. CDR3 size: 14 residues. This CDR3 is CASSYGTSTHTQYF. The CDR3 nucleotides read TGTGCCAGCAGCTACGGGACTAGTACACATACGCAGTATTTT.

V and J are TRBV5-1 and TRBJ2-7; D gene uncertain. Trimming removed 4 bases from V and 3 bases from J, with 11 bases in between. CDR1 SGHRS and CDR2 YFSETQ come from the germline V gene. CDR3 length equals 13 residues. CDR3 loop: CASSPGPRYEQYF. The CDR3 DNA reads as TGCGCCAGCAGCCCCGGTCCCCGCTACGAGCAGTACTTC. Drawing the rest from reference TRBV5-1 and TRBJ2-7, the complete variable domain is KAGVTQTPRYLIKTRGQQVTLSCSPISGHRSVSWYQQTPGQGLQFLFEYFSETQRNKGNFPGRFSGRQFSNSRSEMNVSTLELGDSALYLCASSPGPRYEQYFGPGTRLTVT.

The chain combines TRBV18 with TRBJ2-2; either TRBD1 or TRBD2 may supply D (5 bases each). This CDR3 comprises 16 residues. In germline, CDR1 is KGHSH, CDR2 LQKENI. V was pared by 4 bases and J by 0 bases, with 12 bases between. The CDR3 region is CASSRWDGANTGELFF. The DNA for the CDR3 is TGTGCCAGCTCACGATGGGACGGCGCGAACACCGGGGAGCTGTTTTTT.

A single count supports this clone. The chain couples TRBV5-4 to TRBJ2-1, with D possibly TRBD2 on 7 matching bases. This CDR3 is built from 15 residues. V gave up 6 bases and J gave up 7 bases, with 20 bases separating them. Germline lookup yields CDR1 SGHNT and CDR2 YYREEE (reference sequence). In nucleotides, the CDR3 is TGTGCCAGCAAAGGCGGGGGCCGGGCACAGAATGAGCAGTTCTTC. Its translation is CASKGGGRAQNEQFF.

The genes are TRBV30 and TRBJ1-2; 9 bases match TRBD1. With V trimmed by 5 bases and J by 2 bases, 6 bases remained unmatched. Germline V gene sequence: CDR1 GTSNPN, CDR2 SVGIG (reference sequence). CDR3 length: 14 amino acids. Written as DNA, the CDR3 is TGTGCCTGGGGGCCCGGGACAGGGAACTATGGCTACACCTTC. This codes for CAWGPGTGNYGYTF.

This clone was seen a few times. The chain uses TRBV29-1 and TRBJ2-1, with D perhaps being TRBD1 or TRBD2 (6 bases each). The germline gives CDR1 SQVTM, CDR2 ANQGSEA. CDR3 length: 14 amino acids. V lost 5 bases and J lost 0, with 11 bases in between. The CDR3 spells CSVSRGASYNEQFF. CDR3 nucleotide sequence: TGCAGCGTTTCGAGGGGGGCCTCCTACAATGAGCAGTTCTTC.

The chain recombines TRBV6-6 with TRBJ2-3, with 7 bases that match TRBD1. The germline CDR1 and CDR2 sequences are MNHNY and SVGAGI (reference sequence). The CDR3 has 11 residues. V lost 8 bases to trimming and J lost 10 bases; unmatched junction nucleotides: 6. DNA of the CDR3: TGTGCCAGCGGAGCACAGGGGCCGCAGTATTTT. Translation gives CASGAQGPQYF.

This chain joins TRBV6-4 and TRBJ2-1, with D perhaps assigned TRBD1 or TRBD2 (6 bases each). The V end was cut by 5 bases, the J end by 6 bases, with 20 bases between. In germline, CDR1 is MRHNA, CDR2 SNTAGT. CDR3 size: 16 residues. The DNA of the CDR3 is TGTGCCAGCAGTCCCACGGGGGCCGCCGCCTCCAATGAGCAGTTCTTC. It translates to CASSPTGAAASNEQFF.

CDR3: CSVVDAGSMNTEAFF. CDR3 DNA sequence: TGCAGCGTTGTTGATGCCGGGAGCATGAACACTGAAGCTTTCTTT. The chain recombines TRBV29-1 with TRBJ1-1; D is unresolved. There are 15 residues in the CDR3. Germline CDR1 reads SQVTM; CDR2 reads ANQGSEA. Trimming pared 4 bases from V and 0 bases from J, leaving 15 bases between.

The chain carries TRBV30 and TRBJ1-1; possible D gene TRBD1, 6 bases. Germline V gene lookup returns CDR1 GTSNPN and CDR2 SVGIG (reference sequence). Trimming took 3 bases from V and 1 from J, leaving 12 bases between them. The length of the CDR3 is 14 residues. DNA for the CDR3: TGTGCCTGGAGCCAGGGGCTTACGAACACTGAAGCTTTCTTT. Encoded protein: CAWSQGLTNTEAFF.

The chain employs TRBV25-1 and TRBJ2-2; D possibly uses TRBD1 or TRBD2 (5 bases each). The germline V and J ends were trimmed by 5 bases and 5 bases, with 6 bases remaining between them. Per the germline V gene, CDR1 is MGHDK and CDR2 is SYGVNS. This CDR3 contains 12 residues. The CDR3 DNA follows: TGTGCCAGCAGTTGGGGGACCGGGGAGCTGTTTTTT. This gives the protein CASSWGTGELFF.

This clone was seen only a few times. CDR3 coding DNA: TGTGCCAGCAGAGACAGGGGGCGAAGGGAGCAGTACTTC. Translated: CASRDRGRREQYF. J is TRBJ2-7 and V is TRBV2, with 10 bases lining up with TRBD1. V shed 6 bases and J 7 bases; nucleotides not matched to a gene: 6. This CDR3 is built from 13 residues. Germline CDR1 SNHLY, CDR2 FYNNEI.

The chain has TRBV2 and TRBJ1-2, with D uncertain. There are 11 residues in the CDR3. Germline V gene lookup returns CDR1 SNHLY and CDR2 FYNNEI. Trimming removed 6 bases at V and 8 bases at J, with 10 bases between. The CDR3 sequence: CASRDMGGYTF. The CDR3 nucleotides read TGTGCCAGCAGAGACATGGGCGGCTACACCTTC.